Presented here are 26 T cell receptor beta chains from one specimen sequenced in a study of cytomegalovirus exposure and HLA in healthy donors. Vbeta (60) and Jbeta (13) primers were used in the PCR. Using immunoSEQ multiplex PCR, the repertoire was profiled, and TCRdb retains in-frame clones only, with some absent. The data show about 190,000 clones, with 79% seen just once and roughly 1.6% held by the top ten. The sequenced sample consisted of PBMCs. The receptors were sampled from a woman under 30 in good health and CMV-seronegative.

The chain links TRBV30 to TRBJ1-4; 9 bases agree with TRBD1. CDR1 is GTSNPN and CDR2 is SVGIG in the germline V gene (reference sequence). The V and J ends lost 0 bases and 5 bases, in that order; junction bases with no gene match: 4. This CDR3 spans 15 amino acids. CDR3 sequence reads: CAWSVGTGINEKLFF. For the CDR3, the DNA is TGTGCCTGGAGTGTGGGGACAGGGATAAATGAAAAACTGTTTTTT. Drawing the rest from reference TRBV30 and TRBJ1-4, the complete variable domain is SQTIHQWPATLVQPVGSPLSLECTVEGTSNPNLYWYRQAAGRGLQLLFYSVGIGQISSEVPQNLSASRPQDRQFILSSKKLLLSDSGFYLCAWSVGTGINEKLFFGSGTQLSVL.

This clone is a singleton in its sample. The chain is built from TRBV5-1 and TRBJ1-2; 8 bases agree with TRBD1. J gave up 4 bases and V 6 bases, and 11 bases lay outside the gene matches. In germline, CDR1 is SGHRS, CDR2 YFSETQ. CDR3 size: 15 residues. The CDR3 coding sequence is TGCGCCAGCACCCCACAGACAGGGGCCTTCTATGGCTACACCTTC. The encoded protein is CASTPQTGAFYGYTF.

This clone was counted a single time. V gene TRBV6-5 combines with J gene TRBJ2-3, with D uncertain. Trimming cost V 5 bases and J 2 bases, with 11 bases left between them. Germline loops: CDR1 MNHEY, CDR2 SVGAGI. The CDR3 contains 14 residues. In DNA, the CDR3 is TGTGCCAGCAGTCGACCGGGTGTCACAGATACGCAGTATTTT. This encodes CASSRPGVTDTQYF.

V usage is TRBV11-3 and J usage is TRBJ2-1; 7 nucleotides match TRBD2. Trimming at V came to 4 bases and at J to 10 bases, leaving 4 bases not matched to a gene. The CDR3 sequence is 12 residues long. CDR1 and CDR2 (germline): SGHNT, YENEEA. In DNA, the CDR3 is TGTGCCAGCAGCTGGGGGGGGATGGAGCAGTTCTTC. Translation: CASSWGGMEQFF.

This clone was counted a few times. The chain is built from TRBV19 and TRBJ1-4; no clear D gene. The CDR3 has 16 amino acids. The V end lost 3 bases, the J end lost 7 bases, and 18 bases lay between the germline ends. Germline lookup yields CDR1 LNHDA and CDR2 SQIVND (reference sequence). CDR3 in amino acids: CASSILAGSRGEKLFF. CDR3 DNA sequence: TGTGCCAGTAGTATTCTGGCAGGCAGTCGTGGTGAAAAACTGTTTTTT.

The chain links TRBV7-9 to TRBJ1-5; TRBD1 agrees at 8 bases. Germline CDR1 and CDR2: SEHNR and FQNEAQ (reference sequence). V lost 3 bases and J lost 2; bases outside the gene matches: 0. This CDR3 has 14 amino acids. CDR3 nucleotide sequence: TGTGCCAGCAGCTTGACAGGGGGCAATCAGCCCCAGCATTTT. Residues: CASSLTGGNQPQHF.

This chain uses TRBV7-2 with TRBJ1-4; 8 bases map to TRBD1. Unmatched junction bases numbered 5, after V lost 5 bases and J lost 6 bases. This CDR3 has 14 residues. In germline, CDR1 is SGHTA, CDR2 FQGNSA. CDR3 coding DNA: TGTGCCAGCAGCCCGACAGGGGTGGATGAAAAACTGTTTTTT. Translating gives CASSPTGVDEKLFF. Combining the CDR3 with reference TRBV7-2 and TRBJ1-4 gives the whole variable domain GAGVSQSPSNKVTEKGKDVELRCDPISGHTALYWYRQSLGQGLEFLIYFQGNSAPDKSGLPSDRFSAERTGGSVSTLTIQRTQQEDSAVYLCASSPTGVDEKLFFGSGTQLSVL.

The chain employs TRBV7-9 and TRBJ2-7; D call uncertain. The V and J ends lost 6 bases and 0 bases respectively, with 18 bases between them. The CDR3 length is 16 residues. Germline CDR1 is SEHNR and CDR2 is FQNEAQ (reference sequence). The CDR3 sequence is CASSLTSPKSSYEQYF. As DNA, the CDR3 is TGTGCCAGCAGTCTGACATCTCCAAAGAGCTCCTACGAGCAGTACTTC.

The chain recombines TRBV11-3 with TRBJ1-5, with TRBD1 as a possible D gene (6 bases). Trimming stripped 2 bases from V and 1 base from J, with 9 bases between. This CDR3 is built from 15 residues. Germline CDR1 reads SGHNT; CDR2 reads YENEEA. The DNA for the CDR3 is TGTGCCAGCAGCTTAAACAGGGTAAGCAATCAGCCCCAGCATTTT. Its protein is CASSLNRVSNQPQHF. The full variable domain, its missing parts supplied by reference TRBV11-3 and TRBJ1-5, is EAGVVQSPRYKIIEKKQPVAFWCNPISGHNTLYWYLQNLGQGPELLIRYENEEAVDDSQLPKDRFSAERLKGVDSTLKIQPAELGDSAVYLCASSLNRVSNQPQHFGDGTRLSIL.

The gene calls are TRBV10-3 and TRBJ1-2, with TRBD1 matching over 9 bases. Germline CDR1 is ENHRY and CDR2 is SYGVKD. This CDR3 comprises 13 residues. J was trimmed by 3 bases and V by 10 bases; bases with no gene match: 6. The CDR3, as DNA: TGTGCCACCATGGGACAGGGAGACTATGGCTACACCTTC. As protein: CATMGQGDYGYTF.

This clone was picked up one time. This rearrangement joins TRBV2 to TRBJ2-7; 12 positions match TRBD1. J gave up 5 bases and V 6 bases, and 2 bases lay outside the gene matches. The CDR3 is 13 residues long. Germline V gives CDR1 SNHLY, CDR2 FYNNEI. This CDR3 is CASSGTGGDEQYF. Written as DNA, the CDR3 is TGTGCCAGCAGCGGGACAGGGGGCGACGAGCAGTACTTC.

The V call is TRBV7-6, the J call TRBJ2-2; 8 bases fit TRBD1. The CDR3 sequence is 16 residues long. Trimming took 5 bases from V and 3 from J; bases not matched to a gene: 8. Germline V gene sequence: CDR1 SGHVS, CDR2 FNYEAQ. The CDR3 loop reads CASSPGSGGYTGELFF. CDR3 nucleotides: TGTGCCAGCAGCCCGGGATCAGGGGGCTACACCGGGGAGCTGTTTTTT.

The V call is TRBV28, the J call TRBJ1-2, with D unclear. The germline V and J ends were trimmed by 6 bases and 0 bases, with 17 bases remaining between them. The CDR3 extends over 16 amino acids. Germline loops: CDR1 MDHEN, CDR2 SYDVKM. The CDR3 bases are TGTGCCAGCAGCCCAAATCTCGGTAGTTCTAACTATGGCTACACCTTC. The encoded protein is CASSPNLGSSNYGYTF.

This chain joins TRBV5-1 and TRBJ1-4, with 7 bases identical to TRBD1. J gave up 8 bases and V 3 bases, and 13 bases lay outside the gene matches. The CDR3 spans 16 residues. CDR1 is SGHRS and CDR2 is YFSETQ in the germline V gene. DNA of the CDR3: TGCGCCAGCAGCTCAAGACCAGGACAGGAGAAAGAAAAACTGTTTTTT. It codes for CASSSRPGQEKEKLFF.

The chain employs TRBV9 and TRBJ1-2; 10 nucleotides line up with TRBD1. This CDR3 is 15 amino acids long. The V gene's germline CDR1 is SGDLS and CDR2 YYNGEE. V was clipped by 7 bases and J by 7 bases; unmatched bases: 13. The CDR3 nucleotides are TGTGCCAGCGGAATAGGGACAGGGGATTTAGGTGGCTACACCTTC. Protein: CASGIGTGDLGGYTF.

This clone has more than one count but fewer than ten. The chain links TRBV15 to TRBJ1-1; 9 bases line up with TRBD1. Germline V gene data show CDR1 as LNHNV and CDR2 as YYDKDF (reference sequence). J gave up 8 bases and V 5 bases, and 18 bases lay outside the gene matches. The CDR3 totals 17 residues. The CDR3 is CATSLANRRDRVREAFF. The DNA for the CDR3 is TGTGCCACCAGCCTTGCAAACCGCCGGGACAGGGTGAGAGAAGCTTTCTTT.

V is TRBV19 and J is TRBJ2-2, with 10 bases matching TRBD2. The CDR3 is 17 amino acids. Losses at the gene ends were 4 bases for V and 4 bases for J; bases not matched to a gene: 9. CDR1 is LNHDA and CDR2 is SQIVND in the germline V gene (reference sequence). CDR3 sequence: CASSTRTSGTGTGELFF. The CDR3 DNA is TGTGCCAGTAGTACTCGTACTAGCGGGACGGGCACCGGGGAGCTGTTTTTT.

As to this clone: At one boundary the junction diverges from the germline segment, which might be a read error. This rearrangement joins TRBV6-5 to TRBJ2-7; D remains ambiguous. This CDR3 has 14 amino acids. Germline CDR1 is MNHEY and CDR2 is SVGAGI. CDR3 loop: CASAIGPSSYEQHF. As DNA, the CDR3 is TGTGCCAGCGCTATTGGGCCAAGCTCCTACGAGCAGCACTTC.

This chain connects TRBV5-4 to TRBJ1-2, with D possibly matching TRBD1 (5 bases). The germline CDR1 and CDR2 sequences are SGHNT and YYREEE (reference sequence). Trimming cost V 3 bases and J 9 bases, with 9 bases left between them. The CDR3 length is 11 residues. CDR3 sequence reads: CASSWRGSYTF. CDR3 DNA: TGTGCCAGCAGCTGGCGGGGGAGCTACACCTTC.

The rearrangement links TRBV6-1 to TRBJ2-7; 8 nucleotides agree with TRBD1. Unmatched junction bases numbered 7, after V lost 6 bases and J lost 3 bases. This CDR3 region has 14 residues. The V gene's germline CDR1 is MNHNS and CDR2 SASEGT. The CDR3 protein is CASSRQGRNYEQYF. The DNA for the CDR3 is TGTGCCAGCAGCCGACAGGGGAGAAACTACGAGCAGTACTTC.

Only a few counts were recorded for this clone. This chain connects TRBV9 to TRBJ1-4; 9 nucleotides agree with TRBD1. V was pared by 0 bases and J by 6 bases, with 6 bases of the junction left unmatched. This CDR3 has 16 residues. Germline values: CDR1 SGDLS, CDR2 YYNGEE. The CDR3 region is CASSVGGTGRYEKLFF. As DNA, the CDR3 is TGTGCCAGCAGCGTAGGGGGGACAGGGAGGTATGAAAAACTGTTTTTT.

This clone was seen a few times. V is TRBV10-3 and J is TRBJ2-2, with D possibly matching TRBD1 (6 bases). Germline-derived CDR1 and CDR2 are ENHRY and SYGVKD. V gave up 6 bases and J gave up 1 base, with 12 bases separating them. The CDR3 contains 15 residues. CDR3 residues: CAISVGQQNTGELFF. The CDR3 nucleotides read TGTGCCATCAGCGTGGGACAACAGAACACCGGGGAGCTGTTTTTT.

The chain uses TRBV28 and TRBJ2-7, with 9 bases lining up with TRBD2. Germline loops: CDR1 MDHEN, CDR2 SYDVKM. The CDR3 is made up of 16 amino acids. V shed 3 bases and J 9 bases; nucleotides not matched to a gene: 15. CDR3 loop: CASSFSAGGGRGAQYF. Written as DNA, the CDR3 is TGTGCCAGCAGTTTCTCAGCGGGGGGAGGCCGAGGAGCGCAGTACTTC.

The chain carries TRBV4-3 and TRBJ2-1; possibly TRBD2 for D (6 bases). CDR1 and CDR2 from the germline V gene are LGHNA and YSLEER. The CDR3 sequence is 15 residues long. V lost 4 bases, J lost 4 bases, and 14 bases lay in between. CDR3 sequence reads: CASSLAAGNYNEQFF. The CDR3 coding sequence is TGCGCCAGCAGCCTGGCCGCGGGAAATTACAATGAGCAGTTCTTC.

V and J are TRBV19 and TRBJ2-7; D possibly corresponds to TRBD2 (6 bases). Trimming took off 0 bases at V and 0 bases at J, with 12 bases between the two ends. Germline CDR1 and CDR2: LNHDA and SQIVND (reference sequence). CDR3 length: 16 amino acids. The CDR3 region is CASSIEARGFSYEQYF. CDR3 in DNA: TGTGCCAGTAGTATAGAGGCGCGGGGTTTCTCCTACGAGCAGTACTTC.

This sequence joins TRBV5-1 and TRBJ2-3; 10 bases match TRBD2. Germline V lookup: CDR1 SGHRS, CDR2 YFSETQ. The trim removed 1 base at V and 7 bases at J, leaving 3 bases unmatched. The CDR3 is 14 amino acids. CDR3 region: CASSLPSGGNTQYF. The CDR3 DNA reads TGCGCCAGCAGCTTGCCTAGCGGGGGTAATACGCAGTATTTT.